This passage covers 27 T cell receptor beta chains from one sample sequenced in a study of cytomegalovirus exposure and HLA in healthy donors. It was with 60 Vbeta and 13 Jbeta primers that the PCR ran. Produced via immunoSEQ multiplex PCR; TCRdb's table is partial and in-frame only. This sample has some 150,000 clones, with roughly 74% found just once. The sample taken for sequencing was PBMCs. These receptors came from a man aged 18 to 30 in good health and CMV-seronegative.

V gene TRBV5-8 combines with J gene TRBJ1-6; no reliable D call. The CDR3 extends over 14 amino acids. Trimming pared 0 bases from V and 6 bases from J, leaving 7 bases between. The germline gives CDR1 SGHTS, CDR2 YDEGEE. The CDR3 DNA is TGTGCCAGCAGCTTGGCCAGCGGTAATTCACCCCTCCACTTT. Amino acids: CASSLASGNSPLHF.

The rearrangement uses TRBV7-9 and TRBJ1-1; D gene unclear. V was pared by 7 bases and J by 1 base, with 10 bases between. The CDR3 spans 13 residues. From germline, CDR1 is SEHNR and CDR2 FQNEAQ (reference sequence). The CDR3 spells CASIPGWNTEAFF. The CDR3 region has the DNA TGTGCCAGCATCCCAGGATGGAACACTGAAGCTTTCTTT. The full variable domain, completed using reference TRBV7-9 and TRBJ1-1, is DTGVSQNPRHKITKRGQNVTFRCDPISEHNRLYWYRQTLGQGPEFLTYFQNEAQLEKSRLLSDRFSAERPKGSFSTLEIQRTEQGDSAMYLCASIPGWNTEAFFGQGTRLTVV.

There are a few counts of this clone. The chain is built from TRBV5-1 and TRBJ2-3; the D gene is possibly TRBD1 (5 bases). The V end lost 4 bases, the J end lost 0 bases, and 9 bases lay between the germline ends. This CDR3 has 14 residues. Germline V gene lookup returns CDR1 SGHRS and CDR2 YFSETQ. Here the CDR3 reads CASSADTSTDTQYF. In DNA, the CDR3 is TGCGCCAGCAGCGCGGACACGAGCACAGATACGCAGTATTTT.

The J gene is TRBJ1-2, the V gene TRBV7-2; 7 nucleotides agree with TRBD1. CDR1 SGHTA and CDR2 FQGNSA come from the germline V gene. The V and J ends lost 5 bases and 2 bases, in that order; junction bases with no gene match: 11. CDR3 length equals 16 residues. The CDR3 sequence is CASSVTGSGQNYGYTF. DNA of the CDR3: TGTGCCAGCAGCGTAACCGGTTCGGGACAGAACTATGGCTACACCTTC.

The chain employs TRBV29-1 and TRBJ1-2, with TRBD1 matching over 7 bases. The CDR3 is made up of 12 amino acids. The germline CDR1 and CDR2 sequences are SQVTM and ANQGSEA. Losses at the gene ends were 7 bases for V and 6 bases for J; bases not matched to a gene: 8. CDR3 loop: CSALTGFDGYTF. The DNA of the CDR3 is TGCAGCGCCCTGACAGGGTTTGATGGCTACACCTTC.

The V gene is TRBV6-1, the J gene TRBJ2-3; the match to TRBD2 covers 8 bases. V lost 8 bases, J lost 7 bases, and 14 bases stayed unmatched. The CDR3 extends over 15 amino acids. Germline-derived CDR1 and CDR2 are MNHNS and SASEGT. CDR3 sequence reads: CASEHGGANSNTQYF. The CDR3, as DNA: TGTGCCAGCGAACACGGGGGGGCCAATTCAAATACGCAGTATTTT.

The rearrangement links TRBV5-1 to TRBJ1-2, with D hard to call. Between the trimmed V and J ends, which lost 4 bases and 0 bases, there was a span of 10 bases. Germline lookup yields CDR1 SGHRS and CDR2 YFSETQ. The CDR3 loop spans 14 amino acids. The CDR3 is CASSPITANYGYTF. CDR3 coding DNA: TGCGCCAGCAGCCCAATTACGGCTAACTATGGCTACACCTTC.

The chain has TRBV4-1 and TRBJ1-4; D gene ambiguous. The germline V and J ends were trimmed by 0 bases and 8 bases, with 10 bases remaining between them. This CDR3 contains 14 residues. Germline V gene sequence: CDR1 MGHRA, CDR2 YSYEKL. The CDR3 region is CASSQDQRGEKLFF. The CDR3 coding sequence is TGCGCCAGCAGCCAAGATCAACGAGGCGAAAAACTGTTTTTT.

This sequence joins TRBV9 and TRBJ1-3, with 7 nucleotides matching TRBD1. The V gene end was trimmed by 0 bases and the J gene end by 0 bases; junction bases not matched to a gene: 6. This CDR3 has 17 residues. Germline-derived CDR1 and CDR2 are SGDLS and YYNGEE. CDR3 sequence: CASSVGGTDVSGNTIYF. As DNA, the CDR3 is TGTGCCAGCAGCGTAGGAGGGACAGACGTCTCTGGAAACACCATATATTTT.

The gene calls are TRBV5-1 and TRBJ1-2, with 10 bases matching TRBD1. Trimming at V came to 0 bases and at J to 8 bases, leaving 4 bases not matched to a gene. CDR1 is SGHRS and CDR2 is YFSETQ in the germline V gene. There are 14 residues in the CDR3. The CDR3 spells CASSLAGTGEGYTF. The DNA for the CDR3 is TGCGCCAGCAGCTTGGCAGGGACAGGGGAAGGCTACACCTTC.

This clone occurred a few times. V and J are TRBV7-9 and TRBJ2-1, with 8 nucleotides matching TRBD2. Germline CDR1 SEHNR, CDR2 FQNEAQ (reference sequence). The trim removed 5 bases at V and 7 bases at J, leaving 13 bases unmatched. There are 16 residues in the CDR3. The CDR3 loop is CASSPPEGLGGNEQFF. CDR3 bases: TGTGCCAGCAGCCCACCGGAGGGACTAGGGGGGAATGAGCAGTTCTTC.

There are a few counts of this clone. The rearrangement joins TRBV9 to TRBJ2-1; 7 bases map to TRBD2. The CDR3 runs to 13 residues. V trimming: 6 bases; J trimming: 6 bases; junction bases outside the gene matches: 6. The germline CDR1 and CDR2 sequences are SGDLS and YYNGEE. The CDR3 DNA reads TGTGCCAGCACGCGACCGGGAGGCAATGAGCAGTTCTTC. Translated: CASTRPGGNEQFF.

The chain links TRBV28 to TRBJ2-7; tentative D call: TRBD2 (5 bases). The germline V gene has CDR1 MDHEN and CDR2 SYDVKM. The V gene lost 4 bases and the J gene lost 2 bases, with 12 bases spanning the gap. This CDR3 has 14 amino acids. The CDR3 sequence: CASSSGRETYEQYV. The CDR3 bases are TGTGCCAGCAGTTCTGGACGGGAAACCTACGAGCAGTACGTC.

The chain has TRBV10-1 and TRBJ1-3, with 10 bases matching TRBD1. The length of the CDR3 is 14 residues. V lost 10 bases, J lost 4 bases, and 7 bases stayed unmatched. In germline, CDR1 is WNHNN, CDR2 SYGVQD (reference sequence). CDR3 nucleotides: TGCGCCAAACTAGGACAGGGGGAAGGAAACACCATATATTTT. It is translated as CAKLGQGEGNTIYF.

The chain uses TRBV5-6 and TRBJ2-5; a possible D gene is TRBD1 (6 bases). Trimming removed 0 bases at V and 2 bases at J, with 8 bases between. The CDR3 sequence is 14 residues long. CDR1 SGHDT and CDR2 YYEEEE come from the germline V gene. CDR3 in amino acids: CASSLVTGQETQYF. DNA of the CDR3: TGTGCCAGCAGCTTGGTTACAGGGCAAGAGACCCAGTACTTC.

V gene TRBV6-5 combines with J gene TRBJ1-5; TRBD1 might be the D (5 bases). The V gene's germline CDR1 is MNHEY and CDR2 SVGAGI. CDR3 length: 15 amino acids. V dropped 6 bases and J dropped 4 bases, with 16 bases sitting between them. This CDR3 is CASRPADSLNQPQHF. Here the CDR3 DNA reads TGTGCCAGCAGACCCGCTGACAGTTTAAATCAGCCCCAGCATTTT.

The sample holds a few counts of this clone. This sequence joins TRBV9 and TRBJ2-1; 7 nucleotides align to TRBD1. The germline V gene encodes CDR1 SGDLS and CDR2 YYNGEE. The CDR3 loop spans 15 amino acids. V gave up 4 bases and J gave up 4 bases; unmatched junction bases: 8. Here the CDR3 reads CASSTDRAFYNEQFF. The CDR3 coding sequence is TGTGCCAGCAGCACTGACAGGGCTTTTTACAATGAGCAGTTCTTC.

This chain joins TRBV29-1 and TRBJ1-2; D remains ambiguous. This CDR3 spans 11 amino acids. Germline V gene lookup returns CDR1 SQVTM and CDR2 ANQGSEA. This chain's CDR3 is CTLLEGHGYTF. The CDR3 DNA follows: TGCACCCTCCTAGAGGGCCACGGCTACACCTTC.

The table lists this clone with a count of one. V usage is TRBV10-3 and J usage is TRBJ1-5; a weak D match, TRBD1 (5 bases). CDR1 and CDR2 from the germline V gene are ENHRY and SYGVKD. CDR3 length: 19 amino acids. Trimming left V 0 bases short and J 4 bases short, with 22 bases between. The CDR3 sequence: CAISESLAGPEHLNQPQHF. The CDR3 bases are TGTGCCATCAGTGAGTCTCTTGCAGGGCCCGAACATCTGAATCAGCCCCAGCATTTT.

This chain joins TRBV7-9 and TRBJ1-1; D is perhaps TRBD1 (5 bases). Trimming removed 1 base from V and 7 bases from J, with 19 bases in between. Looked up from germline, CDR1 is SEHNR and CDR2 is FQNEAQ (reference sequence). The CDR3 spans 16 residues. CDR3 nucleotide sequence: TGTGCCAGCAGCTTAGACGGCCCGGGGGAGAACGGTGAAGCTTTCTTT. This sequence encodes CASSLDGPGENGEAFF.

This chain connects TRBV7-9 to TRBJ1-2, with D maybe TRBD1 (5 bases). Per the germline V gene, CDR1 is SEHNR and CDR2 is FQNEAQ (reference sequence). This CDR3 is 14 amino acids long. The V end was cut by 5 bases, the J end by 8 bases, with 18 bases between. In DNA, the CDR3 is TGTGCCAGCAGCCCCGGCCCCAGGGATTACGGCTACACCTTC. Translating gives CASSPGPRDYGYTF.

The chain uses TRBV7-9 and TRBJ2-3; no clear D. This CDR3 has 15 amino acids. V was shortened by 1 base and J by 2 bases, with 10 bases between the two germline ends. Germline V gene data show CDR1 as SEHNR and CDR2 as FQNEAQ (reference sequence). CDR3 region: CASSLVSLDTDTQYF. As DNA, the CDR3 is TGTGCCAGCAGCTTAGTGAGCCTAGACACAGATACGCAGTATTTT. Full variable domain (rest looked up from reference TRBV7-9 and TRBJ2-3): DTGVSQNPRHKITKRGQNVTFRCDPISEHNRLYWYRQTLGQGPEFLTYFQNEAQLEKSRLLSDRFSAERPKGSFSTLEIQRTEQGDSAMYLCASSLVSLDTDTQYFGPGTRLTVL.

The chain employs TRBV6-5 and TRBJ2-5; D is ambiguous. The germline V gene has CDR1 MNHEY and CDR2 SVGAGI. The CDR3 loop spans 15 amino acids. Trimming left V 0 bases short and J 4 bases short, with 12 bases between. The CDR3 protein is CASSYSPSSVETQYF. CDR3 nucleotides: TGTGCCAGCAGTTACTCGCCAAGCTCCGTAGAGACCCAGTACTTC.

This CDR3 is CASSSSGNTGELFF. As DNA, the CDR3 is TGTGCCAGCAGCAGTTCAGGGAACACCGGGGAGCTGTTTTTT. The chain uses TRBV7-3 and TRBJ2-2; D not resolved. Germline loops: CDR1 SGHTA, CDR2 FQGTGA. The V end was cut by 5 bases, the J end by 1 base, with 8 bases between. This CDR3 comprises 14 residues.

This clone was seen only a few times. V is TRBV5-4 and J is TRBJ1-2, with D possibly being TRBD1 (6 bases). Germline CDR1 reads SGHNT; CDR2 reads YYREEE (reference sequence). The CDR3 length is 15 residues. V lost 4 bases and J 0 bases, leaving 13 bases between the germline ends. The DNA of the CDR3 is TGTGCCAGCAGCCGGGGGGGGCAGTCTAACTATGGCTACACCTTC. Its translation: CASSRGGQSNYGYTF.

The CDR3 loop reads CASSRRDSIFYGYTF. CDR3 nucleotide sequence: TGTGCCAGCAGCAGAAGGGACAGTATTTTCTATGGCTACACCTTC. V usage is TRBV27 and J usage is TRBJ1-2, with TRBD1 matching over 7 bases. From germline, CDR1 is MNHEY and CDR2 SMNVEV (reference sequence). V shed 6 bases, J shed 4 bases, and the junction held 11 bases outside the gene matches. The length of the CDR3 is 15 residues.

The rearrangement links TRBV19 to TRBJ1-4; 8 nucleotides match TRBD1. The CDR3 extends over 18 amino acids. Germline CDR1 LNHDA, CDR2 SQIVND (reference sequence). V lost 4 bases and J lost 2; bases outside the gene matches: 12. The CDR3 sequence is CASSTSLGQGPTNEKLFF. CDR3 DNA sequence: TGTGCCAGTAGTACAAGCCTAGGACAGGGCCCCACTAATGAAAAACTGTTTTTT.